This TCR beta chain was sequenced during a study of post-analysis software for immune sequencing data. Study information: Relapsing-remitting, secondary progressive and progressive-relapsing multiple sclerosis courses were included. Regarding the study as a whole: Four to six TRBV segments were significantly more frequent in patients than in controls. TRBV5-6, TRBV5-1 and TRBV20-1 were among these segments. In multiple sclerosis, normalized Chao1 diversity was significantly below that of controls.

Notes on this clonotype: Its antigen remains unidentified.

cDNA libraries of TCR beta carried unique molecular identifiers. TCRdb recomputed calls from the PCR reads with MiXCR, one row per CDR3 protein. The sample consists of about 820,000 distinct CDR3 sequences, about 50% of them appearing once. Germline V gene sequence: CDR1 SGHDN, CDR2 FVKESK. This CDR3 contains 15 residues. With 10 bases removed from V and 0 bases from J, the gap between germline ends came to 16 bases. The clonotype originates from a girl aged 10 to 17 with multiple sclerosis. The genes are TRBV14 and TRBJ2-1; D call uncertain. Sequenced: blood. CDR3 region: CANKTGSSSYNEQFF. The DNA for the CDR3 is TGTGCCAACAAGACCGGGTCGAGCTCCTACAATGAGCAGTTCTTC.